This entry lists 24 T cell receptor beta chains sequenced from one sample in a study of blood T cell repertoires in COVID-19. The table came from immunoSEQ multiplex PCR; TCRdb's copy has only in-frame clones and leaves some out. The sample holds around 190,000 clones; around 79% are singletons and the top ten take 5.5% to 7%. Sequencing was carried out using peripheral blood. These receptors all stem from a woman between 40 and 50 years old with COVID-19, enrolled during active disease.

V is TRBV3-1 (or the pseudogene TRBV3-2) and J is TRBJ1-1, with unresolved D. Germline CDR1 and CDR2: LGHDT and YNNKEL (reference sequence). The CDR3 length is 14 residues. Trimming took off 4 bases at V and 1 base at J, with 10 bases between the two ends. The CDR3 DNA is TGTGCCAGCAGCCGGCCCGGGTCGAACACTGAAGCTTTCTTT. Protein: CASSRPGSNTEAFF.

CDR3 region: CASSLAGQGSDEQFF. DNA for the CDR3: TGTGCCAGCAGCTTAGCCGGACAGGGGTCGGATGAGCAGTTCTTC. This rearrangement joins TRBV7-7 to TRBJ2-1, with 9 nucleotides matching TRBD1. Trimming removed 0 bases from V and 8 bases from J; junction bases left unmatched: 5. This CDR3 has 15 residues. The germline V gene has CDR1 SSHAT and CDR2 FNYEAQ (reference sequence).

CDR3 DNA sequence: TGTGCCAGCAGCTTGGGGGGACAGGGAAGAAGCTACACCTTC. It specifies CASSLGGQGRSYTF. The V call is TRBV5-4, the J call TRBJ1-2, with TRBD1 identical over 9 bases. The CDR3 has 14 amino acids. V shed 0 bases and J 9 bases; nucleotides not matched to a gene: 6. CDR1 SGHNT and CDR2 YYREEE come from the germline V gene (reference sequence). Complete variable domain (other parts from reference TRBV5-4 and TRBJ1-2): ETGVTQSPTHLIKTRGQQVTLRCSSQSGHNTVSWYQQALGQGPQFIFQYYREEENGRGNFPPRFSGLQFPNYSSELNVNALELDDSALYLCASSLGGQGRSYTFGSGTRLTVV.

This rearrangement joins TRBV5-1 to TRBJ1-2, with TRBD1 as a possible D gene (5 bases). V dropped 0 bases and J dropped 4 bases, with 10 bases sitting between them. This CDR3 has 14 residues. Per the germline V gene, CDR1 is SGHRS and CDR2 is YFSETQ. CDR3 coding DNA: TGCGCCAGCAGCTTGGCCCCAGGGCCCTATGGCTACACCTTC. Translating it yields CASSLAPGPYGYTF.

This clone was recorded a few times. The sample carries other DNA sequences with the same CDR3. The chain employs TRBV9 and TRBJ1-2; D is uncertain. Germline V gives CDR1 SGDLS, CDR2 YYNGEE. Trimming took off 0 bases at V and 4 bases at J, with 4 bases between the two ends. The CDR3 covers 12 residues. The CDR3 DNA is TGTGCCAGCAGCGTAGCCGGCTATGGCTACACCTTC. Its translation: CASSVAGYGYTF. Drawing the rest from reference TRBV9 and TRBJ1-2, the complete variable domain is DSGVTQTPKHLITATGQRVTLRCSPRSGDLSVYWYQQSLDQGLQFLIQYYNGEERAKGNILERFSAQQFPDLHSELNLSSLELGDSALYFCASSVAGYGYTFGSGTRLTVV.

Only a few counts were recorded for this clone. V gene TRBV19 combines with J gene TRBJ2-6, with D possibly TRBD1 on 5 matching bases. V lost 7 bases and J 0 bases, leaving 13 bases between the germline ends. CDR1 is LNHDA, CDR2 SQIVND, per germline (reference sequence). CDR3 length equals 16 residues. DNA for the CDR3: TGTGCCAGTACCCTCGACAGAAGCTCTGGGGCCAACGTCCTGACTTTC. Residues: CASTLDRSSGANVLTF.

J is TRBJ1-2 and V is TRBV9; 7 bases fit TRBD1. This CDR3 contains 14 residues. Germline V gene data show CDR1 as SGDLS and CDR2 as YYNGEE. Trimming took 2 bases from V and 7 from J; bases not matched to a gene: 8. The chain's CDR3 is CASSVEQTGRGYTF. The CDR3 nucleotides are TGTGCCAGCAGCGTCGAACAGACAGGGCGTGGCTACACCTTC. Drawing the rest from reference TRBV9 and TRBJ1-2, the complete variable domain is DSGVTQTPKHLITATGQRVTLRCSPRSGDLSVYWYQQSLDQGLQFLIQYYNGEERAKGNILERFSAQQFPDLHSELNLSSLELGDSALYFCASSVEQTGRGYTFGSGTRLTVV.

The chain couples TRBV20-1 to TRBJ1-5, with TRBD1 as a possible D gene (6 bases). The germline V gene has CDR1 DFQATT and CDR2 SNEGSKA (reference sequence). The V and J ends lost 3 bases and 0 bases respectively, with 21 bases between them. CDR3 length: 18 residues. Here the CDR3 reads CSASGGRGALYSNQPQHF. CDR3 bases: TGCAGTGCTAGTGGGGGGCGCGGCGCATTATATAGCAATCAGCCCCAGCATTTT.

The chain couples TRBV11-2 to TRBJ2-4; D perhaps matches TRBD1 (5 bases). The CDR3 consists of 13 residues. Trimming removed 6 bases at V and 7 bases at J, with 13 bases between. Per germline, CDR1 SGHAT and CDR2 FQNNGV. The CDR3 nucleotides read TGTGCCAGCAGAAGGGGCCTCGGGAACATTCAGTACTTC. Translation: CASRRGLGNIQYF.

The rearrangement links TRBV2 to TRBJ2-7, with D unclear. Trimming pared 8 bases from V and 7 bases from J, leaving 15 bases between. Germline V gene lookup returns CDR1 SNHLY and CDR2 FYNNEI. The CDR3 is made up of 12 amino acids. CDR3 region: CASFLRDLEQYF. The CDR3 DNA reads TGTGCCAGCTTCCTACGCGATTTGGAGCAGTACTTC.

V and J are TRBV7-9 and TRBJ2-3; D uncertain. V dropped 2 bases and J dropped 2 bases, with 11 bases sitting between them. The CDR3 is 15 residues long. Germline assignment: CDR1 SEHNR and CDR2 FQNEAQ (reference sequence). This CDR3 reads CASSLILGNTDTQYF. CDR3 DNA: TGTGCCAGCAGCTTAATTCTAGGCAACACAGATACGCAGTATTTT.

V and J are TRBV9 and TRBJ2-2; D is perhaps TRBD2 (5 bases). The CDR3 sequence is 12 residues long. Germline CDR1 and CDR2: SGDLS and YYNGEE. Trimming shortened V by 4 bases and J by 6 bases, and 7 bases separated the two germline ends. CDR3 nucleotides: TGTGCCAGCAGCTCGAGGGCCGGGGAGCTGTTTTTT. Its protein product is CASSSRAGELFF.

The genes are TRBV19 and TRBJ2-1, with a possible D match to TRBD1 (6 bases). This CDR3 has 17 residues. The V end was cut by 2 bases, the J end by 1 base, with 15 bases between. Germline V gene data show CDR1 as LNHDA and CDR2 as SQIVND (reference sequence). This chain's CDR3 is CASSIRKDSLSYNEQFF. CDR3 DNA: TGTGCCAGTAGTATAAGGAAGGACAGTCTTTCCTACAATGAGCAGTTCTTC.

J is TRBJ2-3 and V is TRBV6-2 or TRBV6-3; D is unclear. Trimming stripped 6 bases from V and 0 bases from J, with 16 bases between. The CDR3 has 16 amino acids. Germline CDR1 and CDR2: MNHEY and SVGEGT. The CDR3 reads CASSRLLGTSTDTQYF. The CDR3 DNA reads TGTGCCAGCAGCCGACTCTTAGGTACTAGCACAGATACGCAGTATTTT.

The gene calls are TRBV6-1 and TRBJ1-2; possible D gene TRBD1, 5 bases. CDR3 size: 16 residues. The germline V gene encodes CDR1 MNHNS and CDR2 SASEGT. The V end lost 2 bases, the J end lost 4 bases, and 17 bases lay between the germline ends. CDR3 DNA: TGTGCCAGCAGTGAAACTATTGGGGGGTATGGCTATGGCTACACCTTC. Its protein is CASSETIGGYGYGYTF.

The chain has TRBV7-8 and TRBJ1-1; D remains unclear. Germline V lookup: CDR1 SGHVS, CDR2 FQNEAQ. The CDR3 runs 13 residues. V was cut by 9 bases and J by 0 bases, with 11 bases left in between. The CDR3 DNA is TGTGCCAGTCTCCCCGTTATGAACACTGAAGCTTTCTTT. Translation gives CASLPVMNTEAFF.

This chain uses TRBV28 with TRBJ2-5; a possible D gene is TRBD1 (5 bases). This CDR3 is built from 14 residues. The germline V and J ends were trimmed by 4 bases and 5 bases, with 14 bases remaining between them. Germline V CDR1 and CDR2: MDHEN, SYDVKM. CDR3 sequence reads: CASSSQGIGETQYF. CDR3 DNA: TGTGCCAGCAGTTCTCAGGGCATCGGGGAGACCCAGTACTTC.

This sequence joins TRBV30 and TRBJ2-7; D may be TRBD1 (6 bases). The V end lost 1 base, the J end lost 3 bases, and 22 bases lay between the germline ends. CDR1 is GTSNPN, CDR2 SVGIG, per germline (reference sequence). The CDR3 has 17 residues. The CDR3 sequence is CAWSASGGTLYSYEQYF. The CDR3 region has the DNA TGTGCCTGGAGTGCCTCGGGTGGGACATTATATAGCTACGAGCAGTACTTC.

The rearrangement uses TRBV9 and TRBJ1-2, with 7 nucleotides matching TRBD1. Losses at the gene ends were 2 bases for V and 4 bases for J; bases not matched to a gene: 2. The CDR3 loop spans 13 amino acids. Germline lookup yields CDR1 SGDLS and CDR2 YYNGEE. CDR3 sequence (DNA): TGTGCCAGCAGCGTGGGACAGTTCTATGGCTACACCTTC. Translated: CASSVGQFYGYTF. The whole variable domain, filled in from reference TRBV9 and TRBJ1-2, reads DSGVTQTPKHLITATGQRVTLRCSPRSGDLSVYWYQQSLDQGLQFLIQYYNGEERAKGNILERFSAQQFPDLHSELNLSSLELGDSALYFCASSVGQFYGYTFGSGTRLTVV.

The chain recombines TRBV7-9 with TRBJ2-5; perhaps TRBD2 as D (5 bases). Germline assignment: CDR1 SEHNR and CDR2 FQNEAQ (reference sequence). Trimming removed 8 bases from V and 2 bases from J, with 12 bases in between. The CDR3 sequence is 13 residues long. CDR3 nucleotide sequence: TGTGCCAGCCGTTCGGGGATTCAAGAGACCCAGTACTTC. It translates to CASRSGIQETQYF.

The V gene is TRBV24-1, the J gene TRBJ2-5; 11 bases map to TRBD1. With 4 bases clipped from V and 4 bases from J, the junction kept 7 bases outside the gene matches. CDR1 KGHDR and CDR2 SFDVKD come from the germline V gene. The CDR3 contains 16 residues. This CDR3 is CATSDPRTGGAETQYF. The CDR3 DNA follows: TGTGCCACCAGTGACCCCCGGACAGGGGGCGCAGAGACCCAGTACTTC.

The J gene is TRBJ2-5, the V gene TRBV5-4, with TRBD2 matching over 16 bases. CDR1 is SGHNT and CDR2 is YYREEE in the germline V gene (reference sequence). The CDR3 covers 16 residues. V shed 5 bases and J 3 bases; nucleotides not matched to a gene: 4. CDR3 region: CASSPGTSGREETQYF. The CDR3 DNA is TGTGCCAGCAGTCCTGGGACTAGCGGGAGGGAAGAGACCCAGTACTTC.

The rearrangement links TRBV27 to TRBJ2-1, with 7 positions matching TRBD2. The J segment lost 0 bases and the V segment lost 7 bases, leaving 9 bases of the junction unmatched. The length of the CDR3 is 16 residues. Germline V CDR1 and CDR2: MNHEY, SMNVEV (reference sequence). CDR3 region: CASKTASGNSYNEQFF. The CDR3 DNA reads as TGTGCCAGCAAGACCGCTAGCGGAAACTCCTACAATGAGCAGTTCTTC.

The V gene is TRBV29-1, the J gene TRBJ2-7; TRBD2 aligns across 7 bases. In germline, CDR1 is SQVTM, CDR2 ANQGSEA. J was trimmed by 5 bases and V by 3 bases; bases with no gene match: 10. The CDR3 has 14 residues. The CDR3 protein is CSVDLGGRFNEQYF. Here the CDR3 DNA reads TGCAGCGTTGACTTGGGCGGGAGATTCAACGAGCAGTACTTC.